Below, one T cell receptor (beta chain) is given with its context. Its antigen is unknown. Germline V gives CDR1 SGHKS, CDR2 YYEKEE (reference sequence). This CDR3 comprises 18 residues. V lost 6 bases to trimming and J lost 4 bases; unmatched junction nucleotides: 21. Partitioning of CD4+ cells yielded a CD45RA+ naive subset and a CD45RA-negative memory subset. The sample belongs to a study of shared clonotypes between healthy human individuals. Findings and limits, study-wide: The diversity represented, both genetic and in exposure history, was limited by few donors. Blood was the only sampled material, and tissue repertoires likely differ.

The protocol was immunoSEQ multiplex PCR, while the TCRdb copy is restricted to in-frame clones and leaves out a portion. The sample includes around 1.4 million clones, 98% of them seen just once. The chain employs TRBV5-5 and TRBJ1-2, with TRBD1 identical over 7 bases. This TCR was sampled from a man aged 25 to 40 in good health. The sequencing input was naive CD4+ T cells sorted from blood. Indicated subset: CD45RA+ positively selected. Here the CDR3 reads CASNLGQVPRKTGYGYTF. The CDR3 nucleotides are TGTGCCAGCAATCTAGGACAGGTCCCTCGAAAAACCGGCTATGGCTACACCTTC.